A selection of T cell receptor beta chains follows, all from one sample in a study of T cell responses to AZD1222 COVID-19 vaccine. TCRdb's copy holds only in-frame clones and misses some; the assay was immunoSEQ multiplex PCR. The sample includes 150,000 to 200,000 clones, approximately 90% seen only once; the top ten take 4.4%. The specimen comprised peripheral blood, sampled on day 0 of MenACWY control vaccination. The source is an adult in good health. Both conserved end residues are part of each CDR3. A D gene is named only where the DNA matches it firmly. Only part of the rows carry a size: once, few, many, or a class if the clone is expanded.

V	D	size	J	CDR3	DNA
TRBV4-1	-	-	TRBJ2-7	CASSQDDWGSSSYEQYF	TGCGCCAGCAGCCAAGATGATTGGGGGTCTAGCTCCTACGAGCAGTACTTC
TRBV9	TRBD1	-	TRBJ1-3	CASSVEGGKGNTIYF	TGTGCCAGCAGCGTAGAAGGGGGCAAAGGAAACACCATATATTTT
TRBV6-5	-	-	TRBJ2-7	CASSLGVGEQYF	TGTGCCAGCAGTCTCGGCGTGGGCGAGCAGTACTTC
TRBV19	-	-	TRBJ1-1	CASRFNTEAFF	TGTGCCAGTAGGTTTAACACTGAAGCTTTCTTT
TRBV6-4	TRBD2	-	TRBJ2-1	CASSRAGERNEQFF	TGTGCCAGCAGTAGAGCGGGAGAGCGGAATGAGCAGTTCTTC
TRBV28	TRBD2	-	TRBJ2-7	CASSSGRSGRKVGEQYF	TGTGCCAGCAGCTCTGGAAGGAGCGGGAGGAAGGTTGGCGAGCAGTACTTC
TRBV19	-	-	TRBJ1-1	CASSIVQRAEAFF	TGTGCCAGTAGTATTGTACAGAGGGCTGAAGCTTTCTTT
TRBV9	TRBD2	-	TRBJ2-3	CASSPRDSGRGTQYF	TGTGCCAGCAGCCCCCGGGATAGCGGGAGAGGTACGCAGTATTTT
TRBV12-3/TRBV12-4	-	-	TRBJ1-1	CASGRLAEAFF	TGTGCCAGCGGAAGGTTGGCTGAAGCTTTCTTT
TRBV5-1	TRBD1	-	TRBJ2-1	CASSTQGAYNEQFF	TGCGCCAGCAGCACACAGGGGGCCTACAATGAGCAGTTCTTC
TRBV19	TRBD1	-	TRBJ1-1	CASSIQGASNTEAFF	TGTGCCAGTAGTATACAGGGGGCGTCTAACACTGAAGCTTTCTTT
TRBV5-8	TRBD2	-	TRBJ2-1	CASSPGTSGLSSYNEQFF	TGTGCCAGCAGCCCCGGGACTAGCGGGCTCAGCTCCTACAATGAGCAGTTCTTC
TRBV27	-	-	TRBJ1-4	CASSAPYEEGGSKKLFF	TGTGCCAGCAGTGCCCCCTATGAAGAGGGAGGGAGTAAAAAACTGTTTTTT
TRBV9	-	-	TRBJ2-5	CASSPGIVQETQYF	TGTGCCAGCAGCCCAGGTATAGTCCAAGAGACCCAGTACTTC
TRBV20-1	-	-	TRBJ2-1	CSEGGADEQFF	TGCAGTGAGGGCGGGGCCGATGAGCAGTTCTTC
TRBV7-9	-	-	TRBJ1-3	CASSLDLGSGNTIYF	TGTGCCAGCAGCTTGGACCTAGGGTCTGGAAACACCATATATTTT
TRBV30	-	-	TRBJ1-4	CAWSQGRTNEKLFF	TGTGCCTGGAGCCAAGGGAGAACTAATGAAAAACTGTTTTTT
TRBV29-1	-	-	TRBJ1-4	CSAGDEKLFF	TGCAGCGCGGGTGATGAAAAACTGTTTTTT
TRBV12-3/TRBV12-4	-	-	TRBJ1-2	CASSLEAIYGYTF	TGTGCCAGCAGTTTAGAGGCCATCTATGGCTACACCTTC
TRBV27	TRBD1	-	TRBJ1-5	CASSPSWTGSQPQHF	TGTGCCAGCAGTCCCTCTTGGACAGGGTCTCAGCCCCAGCATTTT
TRBV2	-	once	TRBJ1-5	CASSALGSASNQPQHF	TGTGCCAGCAGTGCCCTCGGATCGGCAAGCAATCAGCCCCAGCATTTT
TRBV7-6	TRBD2	-	TRBJ2-3	CASSLAGRADTQYF	TGTGCCAGCAGCTTAGCTGGGAGGGCAGATACGCAGTATTTT
TRBV11-3	-	few	TRBJ2-2	CASSITGELFF	TGTGCCAGCAGCATTACCGGGGAGCTGTTTTTT
TRBV11-2	TRBD2	-	TRBJ2-5	CASSFLAGGETQYF	TGTGCCAGCAGCTTCCTAGCGGGAGGAGAGACCCAGTACTTC
TRBV5-5	-	-	TRBJ1-4	CASSTRGAGGWMGGEKLFF	TGTGCCAGCAGCACAAGGGGAGCGGGCGGATGGATGGGTGGTGAAAAACTGTTTTTT
TRBV4-1	-	-	TRBJ1-1	CASSPLGQRTEAFF	TGCGCCAGCAGCCCGCTCGGGCAGAGGACTGAAGCTTTCTTT
TRBV6-2/TRBV6-3	TRBD1	-	TRBJ1-2	CASSANRGGGYTF	TGTGCCAGCAGCGCCAACAGGGGGGGCGGCTACACCTTC
TRBV4-2	-	few	TRBJ1-1	CASSQGGGLTEAFF	TGTGCCAGCAGCCAAGGGGGGGGGCTCACTGAAGCTTTCTTT
TRBV23-1	-	-	TRBJ2-1	CASNGASSYNEQFF	TGCGCCAGCAATGGGGCGAGCTCCTACAATGAGCAGTTCTTC
TRBV9	-	once	TRBJ1-4	CASSVTDTEKLFF	TGTGCCAGCAGCGTGACAGATACCGAAAAACTGTTTTTT
TRBV30	TRBD2	-	TRBJ2-3	CAWRPSGNTDTQYF	TGTGCCTGGAGGCCTAGCGGGAACACAGATACGCAGTATTTT
TRBV4-3	TRBD1	-	TRBJ1-6	CASSQDRDRNSPLHF	TGCGCCAGCAGCCAAGATAGGGACAGAAATTCACCCCTCCACTTT
TRBV4-2	-	-	TRBJ1-1	CASSQDRDRFNTEAFF	TGTGCCAGCAGCCAAGATCGCGACCGATTTAACACTGAAGCTTTCTTT
TRBV7-3	-	-	TRBJ2-5	CASSLTGTGTQYF	TGTGCCAGCAGCTTAACGGGGACGGGGACCCAGTACTTC
TRBV7-7	-	-	TRBJ2-5	CASSLGFVVGLGETQYF	TGTGCTAGCAGCTTAGGGTTCGTAGTGGGCCTGGGGGAGACCCAGTACTTC
TRBV5-4	-	-	TRBJ1-2	CASSLGRDYGYTF	TGTGCCAGCAGCTTGGGCAGGGACTATGGCTACACCTTC
TRBV7-9	TRBD1	-	TRBJ1-2	CASSLKGGGYGYTF	TGTGCCAGCAGCTTAAAAGGGGGCGGCTATGGCTACACCTTC
TRBV9	TRBD2	-	TRBJ2-7	CASSVSGTSGMREQYF	TGTGCCAGCAGCGTTTCCGGGACTAGCGGGATGCGGGAGCAGTACTTC
TRBV2	TRBD1	few	TRBJ2-7	CASNPGTGAYEQYF	TGTGCCAGCAACCCCGGGACAGGGGCCTACGAGCAGTACTTC
TRBV5-6	-	few	TRBJ2-7	CASSKTSREQYF	TGTGCCAGCAGTAAGACTAGTAGAGAGCAGTACTTC
TRBV7-5	-	-	TRBJ2-1	CVRSLRGRARDEQFF	TGTGTCAGAAGCTTACGCGGGAGGGCCAGGGATGAGCAGTTCTTC
TRBV10-3	-	-	TRBJ2-1	CATRGEGYSQNEQFF	TGTGCCACTAGGGGGGAGGGGTACAGTCAAAATGAGCAGTTCTTC
TRBV10-3	-	-	TRBJ2-3	CAIGKGGPTDTQYF	TGTGCCATCGGGAAGGGTGGGCCCACAGATACGCAGTATTTT
TRBV24-1	-	once	TRBJ2-7	CATGDAYEQYF	TGTGCCACCGGTGACGCCTACGAGCAGTACTTC
TRBV28	-	-	TRBJ1-2	CASSLTVYGYTF	TGTGCCAGCAGTTTAACGGTTTATGGCTACACCTTC
TRBV10-2	-	-	TRBJ2-7	CASSVLEGYEQYF	TGCGCCAGCAGTGTTCTGGAGGGCTACGAGCAGTACTTC
TRBV5-6	-	-	TRBJ1-2	CASSLGQGVSGYTF	TGTGCCAGCAGCTTGGGGCAGGGAGTGAGTGGCTACACCTTC
TRBV19	TRBD1	-	TRBJ1-5	CASSPTGGGNQPQHF	TGTGCCAGTAGTCCGACAGGGGGAGGCAATCAGCCCCAGCATTTT
TRBV7-9	-	-	TRBJ2-2	CASSSFTGDTGELFF	TGTGCCAGCAGCTCGTTTACGGGGGACACCGGGGAGCTGTTTTTT
TRBV7-9	-	-	TRBJ1-1	CASSLSQGHTEAFF	TGTGCCAGCAGCTTGTCGCAGGGCCACACTGAAGCTTTCTTT
TRBV11-2	-	-	TRBJ2-2	CASSLSDSNTGELFF	TGTGCCAGCAGCTTATCGGACTCGAACACCGGGGAGCTGTTTTTT
TRBV18	-	-	TRBJ2-7	CASSPAGAEVVLRF	TGTGCCAGCTCACCAGCAGGGGCGGAGGTGGTTTTAAGGTTC
TRBV30	-	-	TRBJ1-2	CAWGMNSDESYTF	TGTGCCTGGGGCATGAATTCGGACGAGAGCTACACCTTC
TRBV7-6	-	-	TRBJ1-1	CASSLVPTGNTEAFF	TGTGCCAGCAGCTTAGTACCTACGGGGAACACTGAAGCTTTCTTT
TRBV3-1/TRBV3-2	TRBD1	-	TRBJ2-1	CASSPRTGLNNEQFF	TGTGCCAGCAGCCCTAGGACAGGGTTAAACAATGAGCAGTTCTTC